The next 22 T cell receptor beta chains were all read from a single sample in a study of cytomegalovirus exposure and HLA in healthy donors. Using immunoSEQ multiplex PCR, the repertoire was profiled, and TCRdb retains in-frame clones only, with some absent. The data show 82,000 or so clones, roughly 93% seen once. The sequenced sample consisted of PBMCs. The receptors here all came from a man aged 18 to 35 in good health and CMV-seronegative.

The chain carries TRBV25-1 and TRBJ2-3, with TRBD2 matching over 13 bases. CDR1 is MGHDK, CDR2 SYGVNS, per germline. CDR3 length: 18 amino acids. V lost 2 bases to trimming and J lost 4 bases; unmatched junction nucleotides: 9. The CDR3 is CASSERGGTSGKPDTQYF. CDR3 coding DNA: TGTGCCAGCAGTGAAAGGGGGGGGACTAGCGGGAAACCAGATACGCAGTATTTT. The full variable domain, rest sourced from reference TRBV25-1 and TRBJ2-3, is EADIYQTPRYLVIGTGKKITLECSQTMGHDKMYWYQQDPGMELHLIHYSYGVNSTEKGDLSSESTVSRIRTEHFPLTLESARPSHTSQYLCASSERGGTSGKPDTQYFGPGTRLTVL.

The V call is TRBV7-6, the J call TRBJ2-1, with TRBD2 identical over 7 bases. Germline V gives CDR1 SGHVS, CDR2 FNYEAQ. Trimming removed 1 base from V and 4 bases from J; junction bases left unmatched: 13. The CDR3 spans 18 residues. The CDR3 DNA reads TGTGCCAGCAGCTTAGTCCCCCCCACAAGCGGGAAGTACAATGAGCAGTTCTTC. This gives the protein CASSLVPPTSGKYNEQFF.

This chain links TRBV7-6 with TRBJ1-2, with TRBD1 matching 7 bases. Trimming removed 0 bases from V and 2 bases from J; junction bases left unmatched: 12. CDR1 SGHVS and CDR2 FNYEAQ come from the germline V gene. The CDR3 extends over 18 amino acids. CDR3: CASSLAQRQGPENYGYTF. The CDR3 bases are TGTGCCAGCAGCTTAGCCCAAAGACAGGGCCCGGAGAACTATGGCTACACCTTC. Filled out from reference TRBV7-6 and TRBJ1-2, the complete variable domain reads GAGVSQSPRYKVTKRGQDVALRCDPISGHVSLYWYRQALGQGPEFLTYFNYEAQQDKSGLPNDRFSAERPEGSISTLTIQRTEQRDSAMYRCASSLAQRQGPENYGYTFGSGTRLTVV.

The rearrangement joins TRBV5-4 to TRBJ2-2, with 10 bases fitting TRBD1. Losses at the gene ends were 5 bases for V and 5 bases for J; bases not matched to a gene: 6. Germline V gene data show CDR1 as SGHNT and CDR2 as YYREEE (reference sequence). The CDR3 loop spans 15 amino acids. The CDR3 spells CASRQGGQGTGELFF. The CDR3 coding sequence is TGTGCCAGCAGGCAGGGGGGACAGGGGACCGGGGAGCTGTTTTTT.

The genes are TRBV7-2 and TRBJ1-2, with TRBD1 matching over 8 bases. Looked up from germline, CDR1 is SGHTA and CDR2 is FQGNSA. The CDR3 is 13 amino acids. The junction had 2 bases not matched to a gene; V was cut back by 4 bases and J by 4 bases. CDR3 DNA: TGTGCCAGCAGCTGGGGACAGGCCTATGGCTACACCTTC. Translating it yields CASSWGQAYGYTF.

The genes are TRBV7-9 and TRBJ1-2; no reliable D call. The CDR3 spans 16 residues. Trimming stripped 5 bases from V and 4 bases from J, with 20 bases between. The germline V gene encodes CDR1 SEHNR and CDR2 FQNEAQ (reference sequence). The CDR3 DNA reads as TGTGCCAGCAGCAAGACGTGGAGGACGGTGTCCTATGGCTACACCTTC. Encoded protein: CASSKTWRTVSYGYTF.

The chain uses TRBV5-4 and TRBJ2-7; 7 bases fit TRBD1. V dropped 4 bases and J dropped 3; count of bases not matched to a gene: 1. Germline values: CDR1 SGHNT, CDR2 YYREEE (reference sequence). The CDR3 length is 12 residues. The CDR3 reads CASSRDSYEQYF. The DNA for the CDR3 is TGTGCCAGCAGCCGGGACAGCTACGAGCAGTACTTC.

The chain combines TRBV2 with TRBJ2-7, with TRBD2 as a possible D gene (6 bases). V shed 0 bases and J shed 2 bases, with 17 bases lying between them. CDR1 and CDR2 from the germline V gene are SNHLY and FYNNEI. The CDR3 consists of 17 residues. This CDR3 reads CASSEASGVPRTYEQYF. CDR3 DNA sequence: TGTGCCAGCAGTGAAGCCTCGGGAGTTCCCCGGACCTACGAGCAGTACTTC.

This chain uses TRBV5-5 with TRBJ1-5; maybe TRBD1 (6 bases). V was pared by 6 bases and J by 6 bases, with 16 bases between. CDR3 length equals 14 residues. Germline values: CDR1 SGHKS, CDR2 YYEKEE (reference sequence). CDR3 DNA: TGTGCCAGCACCACAGGGCCGGGGAGTCAGCCCCAGCATTTT. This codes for CASTTGPGSQPQHF. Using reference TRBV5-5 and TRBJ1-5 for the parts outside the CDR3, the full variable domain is DAGVTQSPTHLIKTRGQQVTLRCSPISGHKSVSWYQQVLGQGPQFIFQYYEKEERGRGNFPDRFSARQFPNYSSELNVNALLLGDSALYLCASTTGPGSQPQHFGDGTRLSIL.

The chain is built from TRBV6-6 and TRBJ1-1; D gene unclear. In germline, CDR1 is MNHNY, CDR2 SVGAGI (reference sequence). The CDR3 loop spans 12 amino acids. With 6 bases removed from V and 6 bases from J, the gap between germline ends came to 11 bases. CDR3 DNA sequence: TGTGCCAGCAGCCGAGATAACCCTGAAGCTTTCTTT. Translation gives CASSRDNPEAFF.

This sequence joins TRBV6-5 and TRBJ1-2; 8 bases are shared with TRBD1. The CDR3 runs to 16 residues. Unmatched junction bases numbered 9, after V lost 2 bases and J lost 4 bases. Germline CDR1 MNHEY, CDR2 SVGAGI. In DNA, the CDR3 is TGTGCCAGCAGTTACCCGAATGGACAGGGCCCCTATGGCTACACCTTC. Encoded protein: CASSYPNGQGPYGYTF.

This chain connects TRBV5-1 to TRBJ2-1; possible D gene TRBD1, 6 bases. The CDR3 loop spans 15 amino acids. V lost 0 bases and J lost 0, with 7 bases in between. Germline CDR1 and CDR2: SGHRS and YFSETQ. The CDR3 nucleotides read TGCGCCAGCAGCTTGGAAGGGGGCTCCTACAATGAGCAGTTCTTC. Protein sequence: CASSLEGGSYNEQFF. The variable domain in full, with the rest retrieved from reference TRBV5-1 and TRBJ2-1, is KAGVTQTPRYLIKTRGQQVTLSCSPISGHRSVSWYQQTPGQGLQFLFEYFSETQRNKGNFPGRFSGRQFSNSRSEMNVSTLELGDSALYLCASSLEGGSYNEQFFGPGTRLTVL.

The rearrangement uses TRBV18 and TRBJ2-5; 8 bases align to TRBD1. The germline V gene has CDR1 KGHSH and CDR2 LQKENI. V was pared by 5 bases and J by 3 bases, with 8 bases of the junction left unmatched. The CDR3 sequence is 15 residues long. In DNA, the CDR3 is TGTGCCAGCTCAGCCAGGGGGCGCAATAAAGAGACCCAGTACTTC. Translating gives CASSARGRNKETQYF.

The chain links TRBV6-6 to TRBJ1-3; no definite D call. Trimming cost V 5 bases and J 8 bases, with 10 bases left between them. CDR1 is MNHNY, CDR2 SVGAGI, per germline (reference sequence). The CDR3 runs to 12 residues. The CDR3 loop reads CASSTQVYTIYF. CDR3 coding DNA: TGTGCCAGCAGTACGCAGGTATACACCATATATTTT.

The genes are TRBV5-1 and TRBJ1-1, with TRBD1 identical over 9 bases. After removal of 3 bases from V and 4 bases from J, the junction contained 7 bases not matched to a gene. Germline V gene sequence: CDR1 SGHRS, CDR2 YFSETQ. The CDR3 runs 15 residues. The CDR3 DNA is TGCGCCAGCAGCTATCACGACAGGGGGGGCACTGAAGCTTTCTTT. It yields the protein CASSYHDRGGTEAFF. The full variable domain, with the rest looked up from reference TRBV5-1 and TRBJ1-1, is KAGVTQTPRYLIKTRGQQVTLSCSPISGHRSVSWYQQTPGQGLQFLFEYFSETQRNKGNFPGRFSGRQFSNSRSEMNVSTLELGDSALYLCASSYHDRGGTEAFFGQGTRLTVV.

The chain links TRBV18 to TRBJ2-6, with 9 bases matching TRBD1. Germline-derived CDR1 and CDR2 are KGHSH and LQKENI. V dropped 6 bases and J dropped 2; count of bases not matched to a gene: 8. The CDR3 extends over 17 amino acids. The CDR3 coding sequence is TGTGCCAGCTCCCCCCGGGACAGGGACCCTGGGGCCAACGTCCTGACTTTC. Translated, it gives CASSPRDRDPGANVLTF.

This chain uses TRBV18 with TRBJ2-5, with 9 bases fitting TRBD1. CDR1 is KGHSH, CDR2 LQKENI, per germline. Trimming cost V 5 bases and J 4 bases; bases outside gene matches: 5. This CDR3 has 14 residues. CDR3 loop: CASSSRQGGETQYF. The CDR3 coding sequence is TGTGCCAGCTCATCCCGACAGGGGGGAGAGACCCAGTACTTC.

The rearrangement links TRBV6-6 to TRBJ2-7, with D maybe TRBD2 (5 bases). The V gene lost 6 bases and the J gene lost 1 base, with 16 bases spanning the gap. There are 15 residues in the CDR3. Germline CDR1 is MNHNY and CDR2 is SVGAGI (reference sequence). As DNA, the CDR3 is TGTGCCAGCAGCCTCTCGGGGTCTGGGTCCTACGAGCAGTACTTC. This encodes CASSLSGSGSYEQYF.

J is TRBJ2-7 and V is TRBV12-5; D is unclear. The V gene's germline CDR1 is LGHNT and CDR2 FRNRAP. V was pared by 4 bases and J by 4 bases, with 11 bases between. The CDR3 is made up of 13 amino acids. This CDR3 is CASGWAGRYEQYF. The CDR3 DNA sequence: TGTGCTAGTGGTTGGGCAGGAAGGTACGAGCAGTACTTC. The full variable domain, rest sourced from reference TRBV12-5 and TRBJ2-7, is DARVTQTPRHKVTEMGQEVTMRCQPILGHNTVFWYRQTMMQGLELLAYFRNRAPLDDSGMPKDRFSAEMPDATLATLKIQPSEPRDSAVYFCASGWAGRYEQYFGPGTRLTVT.

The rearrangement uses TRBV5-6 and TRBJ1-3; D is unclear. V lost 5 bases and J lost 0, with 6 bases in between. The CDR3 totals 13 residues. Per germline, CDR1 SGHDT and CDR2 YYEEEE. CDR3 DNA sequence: TGTGCCAGCAGTTACAGCTCTGGAAACACCATATATTTT. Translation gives CASSYSSGNTIYF.

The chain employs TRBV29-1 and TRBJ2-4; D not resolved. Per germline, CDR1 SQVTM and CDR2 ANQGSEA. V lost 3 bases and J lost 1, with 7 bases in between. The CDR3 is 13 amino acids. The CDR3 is CSVDGEAKNIQYF. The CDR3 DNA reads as TGCAGCGTTGATGGTGAGGCCAAAAACATTCAGTACTTC.

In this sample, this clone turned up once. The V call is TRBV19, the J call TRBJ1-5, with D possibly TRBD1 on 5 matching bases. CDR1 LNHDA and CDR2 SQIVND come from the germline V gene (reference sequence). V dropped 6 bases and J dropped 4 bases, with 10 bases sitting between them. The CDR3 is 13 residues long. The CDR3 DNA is TGTGCCAGTAGGGGACTCAATAATCAGCCCCAGCATTTT. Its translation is CASRGLNNQPQHF.